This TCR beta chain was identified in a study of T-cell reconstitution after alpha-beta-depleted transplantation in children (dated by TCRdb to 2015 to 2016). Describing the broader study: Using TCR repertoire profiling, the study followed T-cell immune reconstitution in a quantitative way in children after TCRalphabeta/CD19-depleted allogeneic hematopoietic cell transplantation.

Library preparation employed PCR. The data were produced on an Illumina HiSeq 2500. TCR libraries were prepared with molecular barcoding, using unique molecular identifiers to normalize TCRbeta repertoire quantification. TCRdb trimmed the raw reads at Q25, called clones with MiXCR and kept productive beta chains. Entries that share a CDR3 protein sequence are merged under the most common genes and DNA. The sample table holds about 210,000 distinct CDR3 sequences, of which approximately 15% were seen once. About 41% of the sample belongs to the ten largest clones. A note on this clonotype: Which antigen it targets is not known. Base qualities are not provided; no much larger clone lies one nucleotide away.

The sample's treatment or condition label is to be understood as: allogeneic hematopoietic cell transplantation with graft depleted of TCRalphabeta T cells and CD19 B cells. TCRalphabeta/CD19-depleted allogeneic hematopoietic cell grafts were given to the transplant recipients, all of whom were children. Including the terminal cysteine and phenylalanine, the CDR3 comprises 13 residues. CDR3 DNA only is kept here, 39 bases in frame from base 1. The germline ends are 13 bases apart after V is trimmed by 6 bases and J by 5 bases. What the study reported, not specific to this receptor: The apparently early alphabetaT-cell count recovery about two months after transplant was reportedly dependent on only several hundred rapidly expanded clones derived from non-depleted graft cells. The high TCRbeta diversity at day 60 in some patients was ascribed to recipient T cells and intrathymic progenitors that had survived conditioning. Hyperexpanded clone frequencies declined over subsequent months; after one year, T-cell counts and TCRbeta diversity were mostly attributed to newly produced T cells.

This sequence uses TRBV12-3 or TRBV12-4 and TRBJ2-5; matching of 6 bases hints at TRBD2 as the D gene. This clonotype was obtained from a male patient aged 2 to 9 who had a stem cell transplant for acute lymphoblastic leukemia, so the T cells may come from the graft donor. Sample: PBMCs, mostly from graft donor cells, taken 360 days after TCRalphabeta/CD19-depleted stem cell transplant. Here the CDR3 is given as CASRLTRQETQYF. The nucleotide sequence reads TGTGCCAGCAGGCTGACTAGGCAGGAGACCCAGTACTTC.